Sequencing of this T cell receptor (beta chain) was carried out in a study of blood T cell repertoires in COVID-19. Germline trimming cut 7 bases from V and 4 bases from J; bases unmatched to any gene: 5. In germline, CDR1 is SQVTM, CDR2 ANQGSEA. CDR3 length equals 15 residues. This table comes from immunoSEQ multiplex PCR, and its TCRdb copy is limited to in-frame clones, with some not included. The table shows hundreds of thousands of clones, with roughly 89% occurring only once. The rearrangement uses TRBV29-1 and TRBJ2-3; 16 bases map to TRBD2. The source is a man aged 18-30 years with COVID-19, enrolled during active disease. Input material: peripheral blood. In nucleotides, the CDR3 is TGCAGCGCCAGAGGGACTAGCGGGGGGGCAGATACGCAGTATTTT. Amino acid sequence: CSARGTSGGADTQYF.